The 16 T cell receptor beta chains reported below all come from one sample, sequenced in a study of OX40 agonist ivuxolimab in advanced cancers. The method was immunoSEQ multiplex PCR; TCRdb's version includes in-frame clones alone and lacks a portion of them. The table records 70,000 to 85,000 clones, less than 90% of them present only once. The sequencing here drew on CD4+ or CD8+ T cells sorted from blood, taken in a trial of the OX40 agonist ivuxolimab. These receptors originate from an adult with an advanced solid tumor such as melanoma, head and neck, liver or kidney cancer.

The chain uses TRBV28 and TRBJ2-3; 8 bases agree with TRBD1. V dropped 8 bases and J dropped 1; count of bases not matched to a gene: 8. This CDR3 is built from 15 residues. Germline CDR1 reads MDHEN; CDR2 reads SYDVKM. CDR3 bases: TGTGCCAGCGGCTTCAAACAGGGGGGCACAGATACGCAGTATTTT. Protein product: CASGFKQGGTDTQYF.

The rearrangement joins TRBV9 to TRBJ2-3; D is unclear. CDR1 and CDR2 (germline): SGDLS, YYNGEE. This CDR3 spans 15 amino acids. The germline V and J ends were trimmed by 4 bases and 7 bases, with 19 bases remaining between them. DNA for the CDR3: TGTGCCAGCAGCCTCCAAGGCGGTGCCTCGCATACGCAGTATTTT. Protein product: CASSLQGGASHTQYF.

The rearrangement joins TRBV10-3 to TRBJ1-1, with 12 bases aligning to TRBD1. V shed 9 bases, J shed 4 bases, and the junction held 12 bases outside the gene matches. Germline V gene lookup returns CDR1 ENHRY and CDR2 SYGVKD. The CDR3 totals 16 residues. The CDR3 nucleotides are TGTGCCATTTGTGCCGGGACAGGGGGCGGAAGCACTGAAGCTTTCTTT. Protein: CAICAGTGGGSTEAFF.

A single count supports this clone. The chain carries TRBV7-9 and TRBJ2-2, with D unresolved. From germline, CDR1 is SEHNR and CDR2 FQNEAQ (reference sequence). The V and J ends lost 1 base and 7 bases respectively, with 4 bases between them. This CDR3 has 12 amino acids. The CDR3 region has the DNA TGTGCCAGCAGCTTAGAGATCGGGGAGCTGTTTTTT. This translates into CASSLEIGELFF.

The CDR3 is CASSLFGIISGNTIYF. The CDR3 DNA sequence: TGTGCCAGCAGCTTGTTTGGGATCATCTCTGGAAACACCATATATTTT. The chain links TRBV5-6 to TRBJ1-3; no definite D call. CDR1 is SGHDT and CDR2 is YYEEEE in the germline V gene. The CDR3 is 16 residues long. V shed 1 base and J shed 0 bases, with 11 bases lying between them.

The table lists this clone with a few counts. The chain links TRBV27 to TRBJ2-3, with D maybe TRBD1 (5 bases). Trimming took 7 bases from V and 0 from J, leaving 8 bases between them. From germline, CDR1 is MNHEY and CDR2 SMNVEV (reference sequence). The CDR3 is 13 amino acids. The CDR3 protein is CASKRQSTDTQYF. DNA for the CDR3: TGTGCCAGCAAAAGACAGAGCACAGATACGCAGTATTTT.

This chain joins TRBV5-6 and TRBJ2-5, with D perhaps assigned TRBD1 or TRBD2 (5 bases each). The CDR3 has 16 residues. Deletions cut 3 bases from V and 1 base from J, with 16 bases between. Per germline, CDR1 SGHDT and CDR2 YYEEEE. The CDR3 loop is CASSSLRREIQETQYF. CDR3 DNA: TGTGCCAGCAGCTCGCTTCGCAGGGAGATCCAAGAGACCCAGTACTTC.

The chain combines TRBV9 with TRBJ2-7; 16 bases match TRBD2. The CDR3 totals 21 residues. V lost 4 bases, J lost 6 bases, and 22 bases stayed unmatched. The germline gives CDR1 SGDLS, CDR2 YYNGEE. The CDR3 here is CASSPRGLAGGPAVRVGEQYF. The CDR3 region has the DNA TGTGCCAGCAGCCCGAGGGGACTAGCGGGAGGGCCAGCAGTACGAGTAGGCGAGCAGTACTTC.

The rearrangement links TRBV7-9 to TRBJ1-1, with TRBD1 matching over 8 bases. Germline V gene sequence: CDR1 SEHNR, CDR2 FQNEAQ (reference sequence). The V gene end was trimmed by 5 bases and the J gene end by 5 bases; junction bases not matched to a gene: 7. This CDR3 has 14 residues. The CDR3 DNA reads TGTGCCAGCAGCCCAAGGACAGGGAGGACTGAAGCTTTCTTT. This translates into CASSPRTGRTEAFF.

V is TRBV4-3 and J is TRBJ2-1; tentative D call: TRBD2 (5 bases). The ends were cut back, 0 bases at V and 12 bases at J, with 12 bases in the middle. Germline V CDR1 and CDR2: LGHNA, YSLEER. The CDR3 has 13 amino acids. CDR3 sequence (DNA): TGCGCCAGCAGCCAAGAAGACTGGAGGACGCAGTTCTTC. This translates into CASSQEDWRTQFF.

The CDR3 loop is CASSVGGQGEQYF. CDR3 in DNA: TGTGCCAGCAGTGTCGGGGGACAGGGGGAGCAGTACTTC. The chain recombines TRBV6-1 with TRBJ2-7; 10 bases agree with TRBD1. V gave up 4 bases and J gave up 7 bases; unmatched junction bases: 4. There are 13 residues in the CDR3. Germline assignment: CDR1 MNHNS and CDR2 SASEGT.

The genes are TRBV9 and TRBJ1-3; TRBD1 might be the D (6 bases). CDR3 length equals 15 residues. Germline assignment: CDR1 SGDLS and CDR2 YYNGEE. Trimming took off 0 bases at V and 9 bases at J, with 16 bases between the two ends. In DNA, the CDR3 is TGTGCCAGCAGCGTAGACCCCGGGACAAAAGGCACCATATATTTT. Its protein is CASSVDPGTKGTIYF.

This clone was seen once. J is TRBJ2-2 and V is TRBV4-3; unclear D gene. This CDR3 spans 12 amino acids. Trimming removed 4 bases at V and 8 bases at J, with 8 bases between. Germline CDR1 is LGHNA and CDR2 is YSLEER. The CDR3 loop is CASSRAAGELFF. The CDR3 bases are TGCGCCAGCAGCCGAGCTGCGGGGGAGCTGTTTTTT.

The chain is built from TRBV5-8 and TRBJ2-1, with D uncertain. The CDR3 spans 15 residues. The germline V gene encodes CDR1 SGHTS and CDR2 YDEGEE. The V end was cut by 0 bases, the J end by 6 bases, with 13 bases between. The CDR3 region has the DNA TGTGCCAGCAGCTTGGGGCGCCGCCTGGGCAATGAGCAGTTCTTC. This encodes CASSLGRRLGNEQFF.

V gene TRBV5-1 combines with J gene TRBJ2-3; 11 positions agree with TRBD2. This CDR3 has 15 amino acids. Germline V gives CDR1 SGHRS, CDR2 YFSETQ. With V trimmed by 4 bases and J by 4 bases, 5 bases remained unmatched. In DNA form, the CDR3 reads TGCGCCAGCAGCGATAGCGGGAGGGCATCAGATACGCAGTATTTT. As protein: CASSDSGRASDTQYF.

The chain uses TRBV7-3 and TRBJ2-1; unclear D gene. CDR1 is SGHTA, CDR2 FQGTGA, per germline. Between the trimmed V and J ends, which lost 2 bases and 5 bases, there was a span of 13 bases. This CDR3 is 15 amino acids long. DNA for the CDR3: TGTGCCAGCAGCTTAGCGAACACACCGGACAATGAGCAGTTCTTC. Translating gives CASSLANTPDNEQFF.